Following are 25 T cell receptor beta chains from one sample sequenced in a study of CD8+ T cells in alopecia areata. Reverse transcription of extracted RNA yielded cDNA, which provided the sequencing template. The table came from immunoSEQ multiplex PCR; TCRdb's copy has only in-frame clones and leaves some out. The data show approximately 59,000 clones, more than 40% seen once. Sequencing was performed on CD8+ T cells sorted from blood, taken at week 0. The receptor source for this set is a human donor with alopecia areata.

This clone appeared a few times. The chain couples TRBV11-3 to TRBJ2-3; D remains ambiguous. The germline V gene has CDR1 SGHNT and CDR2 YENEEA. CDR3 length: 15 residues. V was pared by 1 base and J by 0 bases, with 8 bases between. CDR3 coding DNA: TGTGCCAGCAGCTTAGGCACGAGTAGCACAGATACGCAGTATTTT. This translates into CASSLGTSSTDTQYF.

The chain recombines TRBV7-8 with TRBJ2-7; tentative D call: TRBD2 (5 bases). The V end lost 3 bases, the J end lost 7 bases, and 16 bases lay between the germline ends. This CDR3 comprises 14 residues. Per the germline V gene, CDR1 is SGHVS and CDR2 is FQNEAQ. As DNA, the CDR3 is TGTGCCAGCAGCTTCTTTGTGGGAGTAGGGGAGCAGTACTTC. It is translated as CASSFFVGVGEQYF.

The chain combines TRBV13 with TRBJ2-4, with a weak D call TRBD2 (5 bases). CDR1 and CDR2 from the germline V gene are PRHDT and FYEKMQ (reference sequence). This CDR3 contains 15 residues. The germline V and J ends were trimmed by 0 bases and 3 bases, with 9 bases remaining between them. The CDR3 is CASSLGRGFKNIQYF. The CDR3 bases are TGTGCCAGCAGCTTAGGCCGGGGTTTCAAAAACATTCAGTACTTC.

The DNA for the CDR3 is TGTGCCAACCTCACCCAGGGACAGGGACCGGCCAAAAACATTCAGTACTTC. Its protein product is CANLTQGQGPAKNIQYF. The chain combines TRBV28 with TRBJ2-4; TRBD1 matches 9 bases. Germline CDR1 and CDR2: MDHEN and SYDVKM. The CDR3 loop spans 17 amino acids. V trimming: 10 bases; J trimming: 1 base; junction bases outside the gene matches: 14. Drawing the rest from reference TRBV28 and TRBJ2-4, the complete variable domain is DVKVTQSSRYLVKRTGEKVFLECVQDMDHENMFWYRQDPGLGLRLIYFSYDVKMKEKGDIPEGYSVSREKKERFSLILESASTNQTSMYLCANLTQGQGPAKNIQYFGAGTRLSVL.

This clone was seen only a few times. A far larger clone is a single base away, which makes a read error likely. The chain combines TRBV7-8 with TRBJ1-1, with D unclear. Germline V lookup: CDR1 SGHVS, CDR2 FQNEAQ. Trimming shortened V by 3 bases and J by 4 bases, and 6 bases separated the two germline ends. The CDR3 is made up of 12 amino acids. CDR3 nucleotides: TGTGCCAGCAGCTTCGGAACCACTGAAGCTTTCTTT. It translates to CASSFGTTEAFF. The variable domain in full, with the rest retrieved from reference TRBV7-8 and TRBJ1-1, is GAGVSQSPRYKVAKRGQDVALRCDPISGHVSLFWYQQALGQGPEFLTYFQNEAQLDKSGLPSDRFFAERPEGSVSTLKIQRTQQEDSAVYLCASSFGTTEAFFGQGTRLTVV.

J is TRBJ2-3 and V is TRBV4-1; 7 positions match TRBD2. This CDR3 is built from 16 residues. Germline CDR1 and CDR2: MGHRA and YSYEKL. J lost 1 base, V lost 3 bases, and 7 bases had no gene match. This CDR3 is CASSHGSGTGTDTQYF. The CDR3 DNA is TGCGCCAGCAGCCACGGAAGCGGGACCGGCACAGATACGCAGTATTTT.

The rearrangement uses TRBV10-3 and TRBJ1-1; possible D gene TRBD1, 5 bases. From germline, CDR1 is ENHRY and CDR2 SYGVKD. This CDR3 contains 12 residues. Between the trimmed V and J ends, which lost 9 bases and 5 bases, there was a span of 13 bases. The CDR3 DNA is TGTGCCATGGGGGGGGTTGAGACTGAAGCTTTCTTT. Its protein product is CAMGGVETEAFF.

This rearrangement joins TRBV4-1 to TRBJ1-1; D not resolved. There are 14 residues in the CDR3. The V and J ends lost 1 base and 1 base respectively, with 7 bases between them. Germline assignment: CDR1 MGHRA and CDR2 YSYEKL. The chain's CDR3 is CASSQGGTNTEAFF. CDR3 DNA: TGCGCCAGCAGCCAAGGAGGCACGAACACTGAAGCTTTCTTT.

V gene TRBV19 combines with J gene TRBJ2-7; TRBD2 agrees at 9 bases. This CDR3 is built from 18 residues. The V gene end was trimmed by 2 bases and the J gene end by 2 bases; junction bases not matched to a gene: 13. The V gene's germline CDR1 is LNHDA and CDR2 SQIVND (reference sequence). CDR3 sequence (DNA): TGTGCCAGTAGTATATTTTCCCGGGGACTAGCTGAACCCTACGAGCAGTACTTC. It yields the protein CASSIFSRGLAEPYEQYF.

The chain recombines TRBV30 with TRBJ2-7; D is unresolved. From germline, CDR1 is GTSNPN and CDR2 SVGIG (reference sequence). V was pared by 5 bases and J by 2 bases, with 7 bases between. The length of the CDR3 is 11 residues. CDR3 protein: CAWGVTYEQYF. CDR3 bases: TGTGCCTGGGGCGTTACCTACGAGCAGTACTTC.

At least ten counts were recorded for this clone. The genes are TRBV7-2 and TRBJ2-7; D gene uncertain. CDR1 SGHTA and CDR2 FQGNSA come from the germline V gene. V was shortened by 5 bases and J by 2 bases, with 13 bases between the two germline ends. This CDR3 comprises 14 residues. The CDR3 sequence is CASSPSHGPYEQYF. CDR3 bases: TGTGCCAGCAGCCCCTCCCACGGCCCCTACGAGCAGTACTTC.

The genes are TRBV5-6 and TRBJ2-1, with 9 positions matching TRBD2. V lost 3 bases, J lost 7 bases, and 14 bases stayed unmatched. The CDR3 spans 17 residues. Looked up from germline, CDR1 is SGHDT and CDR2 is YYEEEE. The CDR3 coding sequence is TGTGCCAGCAGCTCCCGACTAGCGGCCCTACCTAGGAATGAGCAGTTCTTC. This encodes CASSSRLAALPRNEQFF.

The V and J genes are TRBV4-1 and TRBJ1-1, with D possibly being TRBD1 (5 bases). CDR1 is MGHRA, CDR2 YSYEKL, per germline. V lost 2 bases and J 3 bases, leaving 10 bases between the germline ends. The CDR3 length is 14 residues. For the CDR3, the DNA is TGCGCCAGCAGCCAACAGGGAGCGGACACTGAAGCTTTCTTT. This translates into CASSQQGADTEAFF.

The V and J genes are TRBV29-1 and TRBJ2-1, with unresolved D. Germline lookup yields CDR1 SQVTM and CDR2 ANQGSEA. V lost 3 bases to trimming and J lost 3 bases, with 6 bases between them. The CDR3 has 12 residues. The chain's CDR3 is CSVEVDYNEQFF. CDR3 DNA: TGCAGCGTTGAGGTGGACTACAATGAGCAGTTCTTC.

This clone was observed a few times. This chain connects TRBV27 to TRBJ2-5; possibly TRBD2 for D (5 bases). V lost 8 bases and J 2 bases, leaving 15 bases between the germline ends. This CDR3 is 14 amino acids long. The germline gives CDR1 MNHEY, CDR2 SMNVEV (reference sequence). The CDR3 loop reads CASGTGTRQETQYF. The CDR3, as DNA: TGTGCCAGCGGAACCGGAACTAGGCAAGAGACCCAGTACTTC.

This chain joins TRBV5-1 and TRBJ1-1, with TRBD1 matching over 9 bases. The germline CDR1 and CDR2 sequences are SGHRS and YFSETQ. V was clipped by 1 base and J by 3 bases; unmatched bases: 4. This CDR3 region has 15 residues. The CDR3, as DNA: TGCGCCAGCAGCTTGATGACAGGGGGGCACACTGAAGCTTTCTTT. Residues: CASSLMTGGHTEAFF.

The CDR3 bases are TGCGCCTCCCGCGGACCCCTCACAGATACGCAGTATTTT. Its translation: CASRGPLTDTQYF. V usage is TRBV5-1 and J usage is TRBJ2-3, with no clear D. The V end was cut by 10 bases, the J end by 2 bases, with 14 bases between. Germline values: CDR1 SGHRS, CDR2 YFSETQ. The CDR3 length is 13 residues.

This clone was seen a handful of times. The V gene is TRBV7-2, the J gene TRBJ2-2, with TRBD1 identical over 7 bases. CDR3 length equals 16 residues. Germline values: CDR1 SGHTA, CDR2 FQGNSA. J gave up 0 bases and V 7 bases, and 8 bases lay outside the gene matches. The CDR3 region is CASTDETGANTGELFF. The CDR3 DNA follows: TGTGCCAGCACCGACGAAACAGGGGCGAACACCGGGGAGCTGTTTTTT.

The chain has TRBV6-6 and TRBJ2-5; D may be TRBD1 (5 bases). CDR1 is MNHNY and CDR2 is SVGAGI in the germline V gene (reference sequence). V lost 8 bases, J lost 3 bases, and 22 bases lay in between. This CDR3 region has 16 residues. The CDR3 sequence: CASGPHQGRDKETQYF. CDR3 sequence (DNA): TGTGCCAGCGGGCCGCACCAGGGCAGAGACAAAGAGACCCAGTACTTC.

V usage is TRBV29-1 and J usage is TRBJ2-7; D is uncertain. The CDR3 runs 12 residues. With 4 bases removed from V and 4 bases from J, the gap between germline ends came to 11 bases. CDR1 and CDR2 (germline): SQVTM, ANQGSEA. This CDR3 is CSVVVTAYEQYF. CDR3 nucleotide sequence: TGCAGCGTTGTAGTCACAGCTTACGAGCAGTACTTC.

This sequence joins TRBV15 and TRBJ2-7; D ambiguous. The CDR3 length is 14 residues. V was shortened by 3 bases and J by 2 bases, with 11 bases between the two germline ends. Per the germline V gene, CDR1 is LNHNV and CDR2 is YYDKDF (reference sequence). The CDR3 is CATSRLAPTYEQYF. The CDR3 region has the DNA TGTGCCACCAGCAGGCTGGCGCCTACCTACGAGCAGTACTTC. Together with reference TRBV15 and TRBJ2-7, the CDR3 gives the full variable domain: DAMVIQNPRYQVTQFGKPVTLSCSQTLNHNVMYWYQQKSSQAPKLLFHYYDKDFNNEADTPDNFQSRRPNTSFCFLDIRSPGLGDTAMYLCATSRLAPTYEQYFGPGTRLTVT.

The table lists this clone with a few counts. The CDR3 reads CASSRGTGSTEAFF. CDR3 in DNA: TGTGCCAGCAGCAGGGGCACTGGCAGCACTGAAGCTTTCTTT. This chain joins TRBV9 and TRBJ1-1; maybe TRBD1 (5 bases). The CDR3 runs to 14 residues. Trimming pared 4 bases from V and 4 bases from J, leaving 14 bases between. The germline gives CDR1 SGDLS, CDR2 YYNGEE.

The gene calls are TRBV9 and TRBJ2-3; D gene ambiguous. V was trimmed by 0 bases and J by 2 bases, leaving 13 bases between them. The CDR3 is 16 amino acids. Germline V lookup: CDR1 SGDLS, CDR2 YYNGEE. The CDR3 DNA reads TGTGCCAGCAGCGTAGCTACGTCGGGCGTCACAGATACGCAGTATTTT. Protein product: CASSVATSGVTDTQYF.

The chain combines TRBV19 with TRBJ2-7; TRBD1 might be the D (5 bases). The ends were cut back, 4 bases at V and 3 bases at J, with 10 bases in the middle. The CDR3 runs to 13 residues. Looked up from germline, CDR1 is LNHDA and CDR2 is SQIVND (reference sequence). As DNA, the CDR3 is TGTGCCAGTAGTAGCGGACACCACTACGAGCAGTACTTC. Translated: CASSSGHHYEQYF.

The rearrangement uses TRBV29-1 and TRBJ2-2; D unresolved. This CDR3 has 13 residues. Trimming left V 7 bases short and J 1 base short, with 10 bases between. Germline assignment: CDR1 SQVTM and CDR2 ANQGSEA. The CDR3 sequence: CSAPVENTGELFF. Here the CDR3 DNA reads TGCAGCGCCCCGGTGGAGAACACCGGGGAGCTGTTTTTT.